This TCR beta chain was captured in a study of blood T cell repertoires in COVID-19 (dated by TCRdb to about 2020). Study-wide context: The collaborator samples originated in the United States, Italy and Spain and spanned the acute and convalescent phases of COVID-19. The material from the prospective study consisted of cDNA or gDNA derived from T cells, B-cell-depleted T cells, or PBMCs. Subjects who had been exposed to COVID-19, were actively infected with it, or had recovered from it provided the deeply sampled blood TCRbeta repertoires that made up the dataset. The repertoires were released in a freely available public database meant as a resource for research on the immune response to SARS-CoV-2. The samples were drawn from the first 160 participants of the ongoing ImmuneRACE study and from more than 1,000 subjects provided by 6 global collaborators. Nearly every sample came with metadata listing a de-identified subject ID, COVID-19 status, age in years and sex. Where available, HLA class I and class II types were obtained from metadata supplied by the sample provider rather than from assay-based typing.

V lost 8 bases and J lost 2 bases; the stretch between them is 23 bases long. The CDR3, from cysteine to phenylalanine, totals 17 residues. The entry retains the CDR3 DNA only, 51 bases that are in frame from base 1. As encoded in the germline V gene (reference sequence), CDR1 is SGHKS while CDR2 is YYEKEE. General study outcomes and caveats: Clinical and demographic metadata were provided uncurated, with the amount varying by source and participant.

Concerning this clone: Its target antigen remains unknown. Qualities for individual bases were not recorded, and no much larger clone is one base off.

The collaborating institutions used their own protocols to collect whole blood in K2EDTA tubes. For TCRbeta analysis, collaborator samples were shipped as frozen whole blood, as isolated PBMCs, or as DNA extracted from either sample type. TCRbeta CDR3 regions were amplified from genomic DNA using the immunoSEQ Assay, a bias-controlled multiplex PCR. The original pipeline was this. Nucleated cell counts per sample were estimated from amplification of reference gene primers within the assay. To quantify the absolute abundance of each unique TCRbeta CDR3 rearrangement, sequence reads were collapsed and filtered. For each sample, productive Simpson clonality was calculated as the square root of Simpson's diversity index across productive rearrangements. TCRdb took this table from immuneACCESS and kept in-frame rearrangements with V and J called. Such tables lack part of the clones; where checked against another copy, unresolved V genes explain under half of the gap, and the rest is unexplained. V and J calls and clone size are copied from that table; D and trimming were computed from the DNA. Recorded for this sample are some 30,000 clones; 87% of them occurred a single time. Around 5.4% of the sample goes to the ten largest clones.

Sequenced input: peripheral blood. The chain uses TRBV5-5 and TRBJ1-5; the D gene cannot be named for sure. This receptor was taken from a man in his sixties with active COVID-19. The CDR3 here reads CASTPGVGGRGNQPQHF. DNA sequence: TGTGCCAGTACACCCGGTGTTGGAGGGCGTGGCAATCAGCCCCAGCATTTT.